Following are 20 T cell receptor beta chains from one sample sequenced in a study of shared clonotypes between healthy human individuals (dated by TCRdb to 2018 to 2020). Libraries were made using the immunoSEQ multiplex PCR assay. TCRdb stores this immuneACCESS table with in-frame sequences only. Part of the clones is absent; in the studies checked, under half of the shortfall reflects unresolved V genes, and no reason is known for the rest. In this sample the table shows around 550,000 clones, 90% to 97% of which occur a single time. Clones ranked in the top ten supply about 0.064% of the sample. Specimen: naive CD4+ T cells sorted from blood. According to the study, the label for this sample's cell subset or site signals: CD45RA+ positively selected. These receptors all stem from a woman aged 25 to 39 in good health.

V gene TRBV6-1 combines with J gene TRBJ1-4, with D unclear. The CDR3 sequence is 15 residues long. V was cut by 2 bases and J by 0 bases, with 7 bases left in between. Germline V gives CDR1 MNHNS, CDR2 SASEGT. This CDR3 reads CASSELSPTNEKLFF. CDR3 nucleotides: TGTGCCAGCAGTGAATTAAGCCCAACTAATGAAAAACTGTTTTTT.

The chain has TRBV7-2 and TRBJ2-5, with 7 bases matching TRBD2. Trimming cost V 5 bases and J 2 bases; bases outside gene matches: 14. Germline CDR1 and CDR2: SGHTA and FQGNSA. The CDR3 contains 17 residues. The CDR3 here is CASSRGVGGVRQETQYF. The CDR3 DNA follows: TGTGCCAGCAGCCGTGGAGTGGGGGGGGTGAGGCAAGAGACCCAGTACTTC.

The J gene is TRBJ2-2, the V gene TRBV2; D is ambiguous. V lost 3 bases and J 8 bases, leaving 4 bases between the germline ends. Per the germline V gene, CDR1 is SNHLY and CDR2 is FYNNEI. CDR3 length: 11 amino acids. CDR3 DNA sequence: TGTGCCAGCAGTGACTATGGGGAGCTGTTTTTT. It codes for CASSDYGELFF.

The V call is TRBV5-5, the J call TRBJ1-3, with TRBD1 identical over 8 bases. The V gene's germline CDR1 is SGHKS and CDR2 YYEKEE (reference sequence). This CDR3 comprises 15 residues. Trimming cost V 4 bases and J 3 bases; bases outside gene matches: 6. CDR3 sequence (DNA): TGTGCCAGCAGCAGTTTCACAGGGGGTGGAAACACCATATATTTT. Its translation: CASSSFTGGGNTIYF. The full variable domain, completed using reference TRBV5-5 and TRBJ1-3, is DAGVTQSPTHLIKTRGQQVTLRCSPISGHKSVSWYQQVLGQGPQFIFQYYEKEERGRGNFPDRFSARQFPNYSSELNVNALLLGDSALYLCASSSFTGGGNTIYFGEGSWLTVV.

Notes on this clone: This specimen includes other DNA sequences encoding the same CDR3. This chain uses TRBV10-1 with TRBJ2-7; no definite D call. Germline-derived CDR1 and CDR2 are WNHNN and SYGVQD (reference sequence). This CDR3 has 13 residues. V lost 2 bases and J lost 7, with 12 bases in between. Here the CDR3 reads CASSEVLSYEQYF. CDR3 DNA sequence: TGCGCCAGCAGTGAGGTTCTCAGCTATGAGCAGTACTTC.

The rearrangement links TRBV9 to TRBJ2-5, with 15 bases matching TRBD2. Trimming took 2 bases from V and 3 from J; bases not matched to a gene: 5. The V gene's germline CDR1 is SGDLS and CDR2 YYNGEE. There are 17 residues in the CDR3. Here the CDR3 reads CASSVGTSGRLKETQYF. CDR3 in DNA: TGTGCCAGCAGCGTCGGGACTAGCGGGAGGCTTAAAGAGACCCAGTACTTC.

On this clone itself: One end of the junction fails to match germline, which may point to a read error. This chain joins TRBV7-8 and TRBJ2-4; the match to TRBD2 covers 7 bases. The CDR3 has 14 residues. In germline, CDR1 is SGHVS, CDR2 FQNEAQ. For the CDR3, the DNA is TGTGCCAGCAGCCTCAACGGGGGGTGGCGGGACCTGGACTTC. Protein: CASSLNGGWRDLDF.

The chain joins TRBV6-1 to TRBJ1-1; TRBD1 might be the D (5 bases). The length of the CDR3 is 14 residues. V lost 5 bases to trimming and J lost 0 bases, with 10 bases between them. Germline values: CDR1 MNHNS, CDR2 SASEGT. As DNA, the CDR3 is TGTGCCAGCAGTATACAGGTGATGAACACTGAAGCTTTCTTT. This sequence encodes CASSIQVMNTEAFF.

The chain joins TRBV27 to TRBJ1-5; D uncertain. The germline V and J ends were trimmed by 3 bases and 4 bases, with 10 bases remaining between them. Germline CDR1 is MNHEY and CDR2 is SMNVEV (reference sequence). The CDR3 runs 14 residues. The CDR3 loop is CASSLPYYNQPQHF. Written as DNA, the CDR3 is TGTGCCAGCAGTTTGCCATATTATAATCAGCCCCAGCATTTT.

V and J are TRBV9 and TRBJ2-5; D remains ambiguous. CDR1 and CDR2 from the germline V gene are SGDLS and YYNGEE. V was clipped by 1 base and J by 5 bases, with 9 bases between them. CDR3 length: 13 amino acids. CDR3 nucleotide sequence: TGTGCCAGCAGCGTAACACCGAGGGAGACCCAGTACTTC. Translating it yields CASSVTPRETQYF.

V gene TRBV7-8 combines with J gene TRBJ1-1, with D possibly being TRBD1 (5 bases). The CDR3 loop spans 13 amino acids. The ends were cut back, 3 bases at V and 4 bases at J, with 9 bases in the middle. Looked up from germline, CDR1 is SGHVS and CDR2 is FQNEAQ. The CDR3 nucleotides are TGTGCCAGCAGCTTCGCAGGGAGCACTGAAGCTTTCTTT. It yields the protein CASSFAGSTEAFF.

This chain links TRBV4-1 with TRBJ2-1, with TRBD1 matching over 9 bases. Unmatched junction bases numbered 11, after V lost 4 bases and J lost 7 bases. Germline CDR1 reads MGHRA; CDR2 reads YSYEKL. The length of the CDR3 is 16 residues. The CDR3 loop is CASSRGDGQGINEQFF. DNA for the CDR3: TGCGCCAGCAGCCGTGGCGATGGACAGGGGATTAATGAGCAGTTCTTC.

This sequence joins TRBV4-1 and TRBJ2-1; 11 bases match TRBD2. V gave up 8 bases and J gave up 8 bases; unmatched junction bases: 8. CDR1 and CDR2 (germline): MGHRA, YSYEKL. CDR3 length: 14 residues. In nucleotides, the CDR3 is TGCGCCAGCCGGAGACTAGCGGGATTAGATGAGCAGTTCTTC. Encoded protein: CASRRLAGLDEQFF.

The chain is built from TRBV7-2 and TRBJ2-2, with 7 bases aligning to TRBD2. The CDR3 is 15 residues long. The junction had 2 bases not matched to a gene; V was cut back by 3 bases and J by 1 base. Germline assignment: CDR1 SGHTA and CDR2 FQGNSA. CDR3 residues: CASSLGEGNTGELFF. The CDR3 bases are TGTGCCAGCAGCTTGGGGGAGGGGAACACCGGGGAGCTGTTTTTT.

The chain employs TRBV4-2 and TRBJ2-1; TRBD2 matches 9 bases. V lost 1 base and J lost 5; bases outside the gene matches: 6. Germline values: CDR1 LGHNA, CDR2 YNFKEQ. The CDR3 loop spans 16 amino acids. The CDR3 spells CASSQGSSGNNNEQFF. CDR3 DNA: TGTGCCAGCAGCCAAGGGTCTAGCGGGAACAACAATGAGCAGTTCTTC.

J is TRBJ1-3 and V is TRBV29-1, with D unresolved. Germline V gene lookup returns CDR1 SQVTM and CDR2 ANQGSEA. The length of the CDR3 is 13 residues. Trimming took 4 bases from V and 4 from J, leaving 11 bases between them. DNA for the CDR3: TGCAGCGTTGCCTCGGGCCCCGGAAACACCATATATTTT. Encoded protein: CSVASGPGNTIYF. The full variable domain, with the rest looked up from reference TRBV29-1 and TRBJ1-3, is SAVISQKPSRDICQRGTSLTIQCQVDSQVTMMFWYRQQPGQSLTLIATANQGSEATYESGFVIDKFPISRPNLTFSTLTVSNMSPEDSSIYLCSVASGPGNTIYFGEGSWLTVV.

Concerning this clone: Its ends do not fully match the called genes, so a read error is possible. This chain connects TRBV10-3 to TRBJ2-5, with D possibly matching TRBD1 (5 bases). The CDR3 is 14 amino acids. Germline V gene data show CDR1 as ENHRY and CDR2 as SYGVKD. The CDR3 coding sequence is TGTGCCACCAGTCCCTCCCAGGGTCAAGAGACCCAGTACTTC. Protein sequence: CATSPSQGQETQYF.

As concerns this clone: The same CDR3 is also encoded by other DNA sequences in this sample. The chain recombines TRBV28 with TRBJ2-7; D is unresolved. Germline-derived CDR1 and CDR2 are MDHEN and SYDVKM. The CDR3 length is 12 residues. Trimming pared 3 bases from V and 2 bases from J, leaving 5 bases between. CDR3 sequence: CASSFGPYEQYF. In DNA form, the CDR3 reads TGTGCCAGCAGTTTTGGACCCTACGAGCAGTACTTC.

The chain links TRBV19 to TRBJ2-7; D unresolved. Per germline, CDR1 LNHDA and CDR2 SQIVND (reference sequence). This CDR3 has 15 amino acids. With 3 bases removed from V and 5 bases from J, the gap between germline ends came to 17 bases. CDR3 in DNA: TGTGCCAGTAGTATCGGGTGGGCCCCCGTGCACGAGCAGTACTTC. The encoded protein is CASSIGWAPVHEQYF.

The count of this clone is one. J is TRBJ2-7 and V is TRBV7-8; 7 bases are a match to TRBD2. The CDR3 contains 16 residues. J gave up 5 bases and V 3 bases, and 13 bases lay outside the gene matches. Germline lookup yields CDR1 SGHVS and CDR2 FQNEAQ. The CDR3 DNA reads TGTGCCAGCAGCTTTTCGTCGGGAGGATCTCTCGACGAGCAGTACTTC. Its translation is CASSFSSGGSLDEQYF.